This TCR beta chain was captured by sequencing in a study of blood T cell repertoires in COVID-19. Here immunoSEQ multiplex PCR was the method, and the copy in TCRdb shows in-frame clones only, minus some. The table lists about 300,000 clones, 70% to 90% of them singletons. J lost 0 bases, V lost 3 bases, and 5 bases had no gene match. The CDR3 sequence is 16 residues long. CDR1 is LNHNV, CDR2 YYDKDF, per germline (reference sequence). The V call is TRBV15, the J call TRBJ2-7; 10 bases are a match to TRBD2. The receptor was isolated from a young woman who had recovered from COVID-19. Sequenced sample: PBMCs or T cells enriched from blood (not recorded which). The CDR3 region has the DNA TGTGCCACCAGCAGGGACTTAGCGGGGGGCTCCTACGAGCAGTACTTC. Its protein is CATSRDLAGGSYEQYF.